This TCR beta chain was identified during a study of blood T cell repertoires in COVID-19. Germline V gene sequence: CDR1 SGDLS, CDR2 YYNGEE. This CDR3 is 16 amino acids long. After removal of 2 bases from V and 1 base from J, the junction contained 5 bases not matched to a gene. TCRdb's copy holds only in-frame clones and misses some; the assay was immunoSEQ multiplex PCR. The table includes a few hundred thousand clones, about four fifths detected once. Source material: peripheral blood. The TCR originated in a human donor with acute or convalescent COVID-19. The donor label of this sample is uncertain. This chain joins TRBV9 and TRBJ2-2; 7 bases agree with TRBD1. This CDR3 reads CASSVRDRGNTGELFF. Here the CDR3 DNA reads TGTGCCAGCAGCGTTCGGGACAGAGGGAACACCGGGGAGCTGTTTTTT.